The sequence of this T cell receptor beta chain was determined in a study of lymphopenia after photon versus proton radiotherapy. This CDR3 comprises 18 residues. V was pared by 8 bases and J by 0 bases, with 23 bases between. The V gene's germline CDR1 is LNHDA and CDR2 SQIVND (reference sequence). Libraries were prepared by immunoSEQ multiplex PCR; TCRdb keeps only in-frame clonotypes and omits some of them. Here the sample spans approximately 65,000 clones, approximately 86% being singletons. As for this clone: Its matching antigen is unknown.

Regarding the study as a whole: Better survival with proton therapy was suggested as possible, not demonstrated. Relative stability marked proton patients; photon patients lost diversity and naive cells.

The gene calls are TRBV19 and TRBJ1-5; possible D gene TRBD1, 5 bases. Sequencing used peripheral blood, obtained from a patient treated with proton-based radiotherapy. The TCR sequence derives from a man at least 80 years old with esophageal cancer. For the CDR3, the DNA is TGTGCCAGTCACCAATACGGCCGGGCCAGGGATAGCAATCAGCCCCAGCATTTT. The encoded protein is CASHQYGRARDSNQPQHF.